This T cell receptor (beta chain) was documented in a study of blood T cell repertoires in COVID-19. Assay: immunoSEQ multiplex PCR; the TCRdb copy retains only in-frame clones and omits some. Here the sample spans 270,000 or so clones, 86% being singletons. Germline loops: CDR1 SGHDN, CDR2 FVKESK. With 6 bases clipped from V and 0 bases from J, the junction kept 8 bases outside the gene matches. CDR3 length equals 17 residues. Sequenced: peripheral blood. This sequence joins TRBV14 and TRBJ1-6; the match to TRBD1 covers 7 bases. The TCR originated in a woman aged 25-40 years with COVID-19, enrolled during active disease. The CDR3 loop is CASSPQTGSSYNSPLHF. The CDR3 DNA reads TGTGCCAGCAGTCCACAGACAGGGAGCTCCTATAATTCACCCCTCCACTTT.